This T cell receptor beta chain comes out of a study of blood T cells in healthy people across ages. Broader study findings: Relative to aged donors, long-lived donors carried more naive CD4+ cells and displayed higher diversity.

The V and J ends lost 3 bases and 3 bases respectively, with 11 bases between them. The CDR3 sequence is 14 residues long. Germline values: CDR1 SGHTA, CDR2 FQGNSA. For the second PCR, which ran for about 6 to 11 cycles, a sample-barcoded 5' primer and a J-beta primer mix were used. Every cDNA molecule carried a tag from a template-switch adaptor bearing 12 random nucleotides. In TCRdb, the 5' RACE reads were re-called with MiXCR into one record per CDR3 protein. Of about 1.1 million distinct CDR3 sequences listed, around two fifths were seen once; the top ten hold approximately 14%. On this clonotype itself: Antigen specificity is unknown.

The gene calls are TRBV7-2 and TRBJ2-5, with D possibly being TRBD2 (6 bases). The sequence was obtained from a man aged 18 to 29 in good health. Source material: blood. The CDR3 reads CASSLAGREETQYF. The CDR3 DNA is TGTGCCAGCAGCTTGGCGGGGCGAGAAGAGACCCAGTACTTC.